The 2 T cell receptor beta chains presented below share a single source sample, sequenced in a study of shared clonotypes between healthy human individuals. The repertoire was sequenced with immunoSEQ multiplex PCR; TCRdb's copy has only in-frame clones and lacks some. Of roughly 1,000,000 clones in the sample, around 78% were seen once. Sequencing was done on a sample of memory CD4+ T cells from PBMCs. As to subset: CD45RA-negative fraction. The receptors derive from a young man in good health. Some clones in this sample may be carry-over from other donors' samples.

The chain has TRBV11-2 and TRBJ2-1; 14 positions agree with TRBD2. From germline, CDR1 is SGHAT and CDR2 FQNNGV. The ends lost 5 bases at V and 4 bases at J; junction bases unmatched: 4. The CDR3 consists of 16 residues. CDR3 in amino acids: CASSLGTSGSYNEQFF. The CDR3 nucleotides are TGTGCCAGCAGCCTCGGGACTAGCGGGAGTTACAATGAGCAGTTCTTC.

The V call is TRBV7-2, the J call TRBJ2-1, with 8 bases lining up with TRBD2. The CDR3 length is 15 residues. Trimming took 0 bases from V and 6 from J; bases not matched to a gene: 4. Germline CDR1 and CDR2: SGHTA and FQGNSA. CDR3: CASSLALAAGNEQFF. The CDR3, as DNA: TGTGCCAGCAGCTTAGCACTAGCGGCCGGCAATGAGCAGTTCTTC.